Listed below are T cell receptor beta chains from one sample, sequenced in a study of control samples from healthy donors and cancer patients. Generated by immunoSEQ multiplex PCR, the TCRdb table keeps only in-frame clones and is missing some. The sample lists approximately 170,000 clones; around nine tenths were seen once. Sequencing was done on a sample of blood. The source is a man aged 25 to 45 in good health. Both conserved end residues are part of each CDR3. The D gene is left open where the match is weak. The listing skips clone size in some rows; elsewhere it reads once, few, many or a size class.

abundance: NA; v_gene: TRBV15; d_gene: NA; j_gene: TRBJ1-3; CDR3nt: TGTGCCACCAGCTCAAGAACCTACTCTGGAAACACCATATATTTT; CDR3aa: CATSSRTYSGNTIYF
abundance: NA; v_gene: TRBV27; d_gene: TRBD1; j_gene: TRBJ1-4; CDR3nt: TGTGCCAGCAGGAGGACAGGGGTCGGTGAAAAACTGTTTTTT; CDR3aa: CASRRTGVGEKLFF
abundance: NA; v_gene: TRBV5-1; d_gene: TRBD1; j_gene: TRBJ2-2; CDR3nt: TGCGCCAGCAGGAAACGACAGGGGGACACCGGGGAGCTGTTTTTT; CDR3aa: CASRKRQGDTGELFF
abundance: NA; v_gene: TRBV5-1; d_gene: NA; j_gene: TRBJ2-7; CDR3nt: TGCGCCAGCAGCTTGAGTAGTGGGTCGCGGGAGCAGTACTTC; CDR3aa: CASSLSSGSREQYF
abundance: few; v_gene: TRBV6-2/TRBV6-3; d_gene: TRBD2; j_gene: TRBJ2-5; CDR3nt: TGTGCCAGCAGCCCGACCTATGAGCCTAGCGGGGTGCTCAGGGAGACCCAGTACTTC; CDR3aa: CASSPTYEPSGVLRETQYF
abundance: NA; v_gene: TRBV9; d_gene: NA; j_gene: TRBJ2-1; CDR3nt: TGTGCCAGCAGCGTAGGAAGCGGCTCATACAATGAGCAGTTCTTC; CDR3aa: CASSVGSGSYNEQFF
abundance: once; v_gene: TRBV29-1; d_gene: TRBD1; j_gene: TRBJ1-1; CDR3nt: TGCAGCGTTTTGGGACAGGGGGCAGGAGGGACTGAAGCTTTCTTT; CDR3aa: CSVLGQGAGGTEAFF
abundance: once; v_gene: TRBV2; d_gene: NA; j_gene: TRBJ1-1; CDR3nt: TGTGCCAGCAGTGAAGCGGTTAGGCAGAACACTGAAGCTTTCTTT; CDR3aa: CASSEAVRQNTEAFF
abundance: NA; v_gene: TRBV19; d_gene: NA; j_gene: TRBJ2-7; CDR3nt: TGTGCCAGTAGCCAAGCTCCTCCGGGTTATAACGAGCAGTACTTC; CDR3aa: CASSQAPPGYNEQYF
abundance: NA; v_gene: TRBV7-9; d_gene: NA; j_gene: TRBJ1-2; CDR3nt: TGTGCCAGCAGCTTAGTGGACAGAAACTATGGCTACACCTTC; CDR3aa: CASSLVDRNYGYTF
abundance: NA; v_gene: TRBV9; d_gene: NA; j_gene: TRBJ1-2; CDR3nt: TGTGCCAGCAGCGTAGGGAGTACTAACTATGGCTACACCTTC; CDR3aa: CASSVGSTNYGYTF
abundance: NA; v_gene: TRBV5-1; d_gene: NA; j_gene: TRBJ2-7; CDR3nt: TGCGCCAGGAGGGATTCTTACGAGCAGTACTTC; CDR3aa: CARRDSYEQYF
abundance: few; v_gene: TRBV9; d_gene: TRBD1; j_gene: TRBJ2-1; CDR3nt: TGTGCCAGCAGTGGACAGGGTGGCTACAATGAGCAGTTCTTC; CDR3aa: CASSGQGGYNEQFF
abundance: NA; v_gene: TRBV28; d_gene: TRBD2; j_gene: TRBJ2-7; CDR3nt: TGTGCCAGCAGTTTTACTAGCGGGTCTGAGCAGTACTTC; CDR3aa: CASSFTSGSEQYF
abundance: NA; v_gene: TRBV28; d_gene: NA; j_gene: TRBJ1-5; CDR3nt: TGTGCCAGCAGTTGGTCCCGATATAGCAATCAGCCCCAGCATTTT; CDR3aa: CASSWSRYSNQPQHF
abundance: NA; v_gene: TRBV7-3; d_gene: NA; j_gene: TRBJ1-1; CDR3nt: TGTGCCAGCAGCTCAGGCACGGGGGTCATGAACACTGAAGCTTTCTTT; CDR3aa: CASSSGTGVMNTEAFF
abundance: NA; v_gene: TRBV10-1; d_gene: TRBD2; j_gene: TRBJ2-1; CDR3nt: TGCGCCAGCAGTGAGTCCGGACTAGCTGCCTACAATGAGCAGTTCTTC; CDR3aa: CASSESGLAAYNEQFF
abundance: NA; v_gene: TRBV6-5; d_gene: NA; j_gene: TRBJ1-2; CDR3nt: TGTGCCAGCAGCGGACAACAGGGAAGGGACTATGGCTACACCTTC; CDR3aa: CASSGQQGRDYGYTF
abundance: NA; v_gene: TRBV18; d_gene: NA; j_gene: TRBJ2-3; CDR3nt: TGTGCCAGCTCCCGCGGCGGTGGGAGCACAGATACGCAGTATTTT; CDR3aa: CASSRGGGSTDTQYF
abundance: NA; v_gene: TRBV5-1; d_gene: NA; j_gene: TRBJ2-5; CDR3nt: TGCGCCAGCAGCTTGCTCCAGCTACAAGAGACCCAGTACTTC; CDR3aa: CASSLLQLQETQYF
abundance: NA; v_gene: TRBV2; d_gene: NA; j_gene: TRBJ2-6; CDR3nt: TGTGCCAGCAGTGGGACATCAAGGAGCTCTGGGGCCAACGTCCTGACTTTC; CDR3aa: CASSGTSRSSGANVLTF
abundance: few; v_gene: TRBV5-4; d_gene: TRBD1; j_gene: TRBJ2-2; CDR3nt: TGTGCCAGCAGCTTGGACAGGGGGATCTCAGGGGAGCTGTTTTTT; CDR3aa: CASSLDRGISGELFF
abundance: NA; v_gene: TRBV9; d_gene: NA; j_gene: TRBJ1-1; CDR3nt: TGTGCCAGCAGCGTAGAAGAGGGGTTTAAGGGTAGCACTGAAGCTTTCTTT; CDR3aa: CASSVEEGFKGSTEAFF
abundance: NA; v_gene: TRBV25-1; d_gene: NA; j_gene: TRBJ2-1; CDR3nt: TGTGCCAGCAGTACCCCCGACAGACCCAAGGAGCAGTTCTTC; CDR3aa: CASSTPDRPKEQFF
abundance: NA; v_gene: TRBV11-2; d_gene: NA; j_gene: TRBJ1-5; CDR3nt: TGTGCCAGCAGCGCATTGTCGGGAATCAATCAGCCCCAGCATTTT; CDR3aa: CASSALSGINQPQHF
abundance: NA; v_gene: TRBV5-1; d_gene: NA; j_gene: TRBJ1-1; CDR3nt: TGCGCCAGCAGCGAGGGGAACACTGAAGCTTTCTTT; CDR3aa: CASSEGNTEAFF
abundance: once; v_gene: TRBV28; d_gene: NA; j_gene: TRBJ1-1; CDR3nt: TGTGCCAGCAGGTTCCACCCCAGGCTGAACACTGAAGCTTTCTTT; CDR3aa: CASRFHPRLNTEAFF
abundance: NA; v_gene: TRBV27; d_gene: NA; j_gene: TRBJ2-7; CDR3nt: TGTGCCAGCAGTTCCCCCAGGGGCTACGAGCAGTACTTC; CDR3aa: CASSSPRGYEQYF
abundance: NA; v_gene: TRBV12-5; d_gene: TRBD2; j_gene: TRBJ2-1; CDR3nt: TGTGCTAGTGGTTTGGACGGGACTAGCGGGTTCTCCTACAATGAGCAGTTCTTC; CDR3aa: CASGLDGTSGFSYNEQFF
abundance: once; v_gene: TRBV15; d_gene: TRBD1; j_gene: TRBJ2-7; CDR3nt: TGTGCCACCAGCACCTTTGGCCGACAGGGGACCCCATACGAGCAGTACTTC; CDR3aa: CATSTFGRQGTPYEQYF
abundance: NA; v_gene: TRBV6-5; d_gene: NA; j_gene: TRBJ2-7; CDR3nt: TGTGCCAGCACTCTTCCCGGCTCTACCGAGCAGTACTTC; CDR3aa: CASTLPGSTEQYF
abundance: few; v_gene: TRBV4-2; d_gene: NA; j_gene: TRBJ2-2; CDR3nt: TGTGCCAGCAGCCAAGCCTCAGGCACCGGGGAGCTGTTTTTT; CDR3aa: CASSQASGTGELFF
abundance: NA; v_gene: TRBV5-4; d_gene: TRBD1; j_gene: TRBJ1-2; CDR3nt: TGTGCCAGCAGCTTGGGAGACAGGGAGGGGTATGGCTACACCTTC; CDR3aa: CASSLGDREGYGYTF